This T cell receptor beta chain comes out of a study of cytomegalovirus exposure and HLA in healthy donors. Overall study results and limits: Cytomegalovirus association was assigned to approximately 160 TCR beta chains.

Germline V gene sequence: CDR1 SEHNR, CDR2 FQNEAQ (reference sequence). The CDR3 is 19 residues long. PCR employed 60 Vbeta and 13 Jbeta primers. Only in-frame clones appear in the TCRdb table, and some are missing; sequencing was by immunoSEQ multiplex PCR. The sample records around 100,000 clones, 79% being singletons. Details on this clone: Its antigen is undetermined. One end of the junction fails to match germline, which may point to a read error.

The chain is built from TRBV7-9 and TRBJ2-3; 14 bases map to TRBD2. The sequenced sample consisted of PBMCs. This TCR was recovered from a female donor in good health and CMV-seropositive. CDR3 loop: CSSSLGTSGSLGGPDTQYF. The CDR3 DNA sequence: TGTTCCAGCAGCTTAGGGACTAGCGGGAGCTTGGGGGGCCCAGATACGCAGTATTTT.